What follows are 26 T cell receptor beta chains derived from one specimen sequenced in a study of beta chain features in type 1 diabetes. Expressed TCRB transcripts were sequenced because the isolated RNA had all been reverse transcribed beforehand. Repertoires were generated with immunoSEQ multiplex PCR, while TCRdb's copy carries only in-frame clones and drops some. The sample lists hundreds of thousands of clones, about a sixth seen once, with 0.02% to 0.025% in the top ten. Source material: naive CD4+ T cells from blood. The receptors shown here come from a woman aged 18-35 years in good health.

This clone was counted between two and nine times. J is TRBJ1-2 and V is TRBV7-8; D remains ambiguous. Per germline, CDR1 SGHVS and CDR2 FQNEAQ. V lost 5 bases to trimming and J lost 4 bases, with 17 bases between them. The CDR3 has 15 amino acids. The CDR3 region is CASSPNLGDRYGYTF. CDR3 coding DNA: TGTGCCAGCAGCCCCAACTTGGGAGATCGCTATGGCTACACCTTC.

The chain recombines TRBV4-1 with TRBJ2-1; D may be TRBD2 (6 bases). The CDR3 is 19 residues long. CDR1 is MGHRA, CDR2 YSYEKL, per germline. V was shortened by 1 base and J by 0 bases, with 19 bases between the two germline ends. The CDR3, as DNA: TGCGCCAGCAGCCAAGGGGTACTAGCCTCGGGACGCTCCTACAATGAGCAGTTCTTC. The encoded protein is CASSQGVLASGRSYNEQFF.

The table lists this clone with a few counts. This chain links TRBV28 with TRBJ1-5, with 10 bases identical to TRBD1. CDR3 length: 16 residues. V trimming: 1 base; J trimming: 3 bases; junction bases outside the gene matches: 3. Germline CDR1 reads MDHEN; CDR2 reads SYDVKM. The CDR3 here is CASSLSGQGINQPQHF. In DNA form, the CDR3 reads TGTGCCAGCAGTTTATCGGGACAGGGGATCAATCAGCCCCAGCATTTT.

A few counts support this clone. The chain couples TRBV7-9 to TRBJ2-7; TRBD2 agrees at 9 bases. The ends lost 9 bases at V and 6 bases at J; junction bases unmatched: 12. This CDR3 spans 14 amino acids. Germline CDR1 and CDR2: SEHNR and FQNEAQ (reference sequence). The CDR3 coding sequence is TGTGCCAGTATAGAAATGGGACTAGCCGGCGAGCAGTACTTC. This gives the protein CASIEMGLAGEQYF.

This chain joins TRBV11-2 and TRBJ2-3; TRBD2 aligns across 7 bases. After removal of 4 bases from V and 4 bases from J, the junction contained 8 bases not matched to a gene. The V gene's germline CDR1 is SGHAT and CDR2 FQNNGV. The CDR3 consists of 15 residues. CDR3 in DNA: TGTGCCAGCAGCTCCAGAGGGAGGGTCTCAGATACGCAGTATTTT. Translated: CASSSRGRVSDTQYF.

This clone was picked up a small number of times. This chain uses TRBV27 with TRBJ2-1; 9 bases are shared with TRBD2. Germline V gene lookup returns CDR1 MNHEY and CDR2 SMNVEV (reference sequence). The CDR3 runs 15 residues. V lost 2 bases, J lost 6 bases, and 5 bases stayed unmatched. CDR3 DNA: TGTGCCAGCAGTTTAAGCGGGAGGAGCCGCAATGAGCAGTTCTTC. Its translation is CASSLSGRSRNEQFF.

J is TRBJ2-7 and V is TRBV28, with a weak D call TRBD2 (8 bases). The CDR3 is 14 amino acids. V lost 7 bases, J lost 4 bases, and 17 bases lay in between. Germline-derived CDR1 and CDR2 are MDHEN and SYDVKM. The CDR3: CASTTGGGAYEQYF. DNA for the CDR3: TGTGCCAGCACCACGGGAGGGGGCGCGTACGAGCAGTACTTC.

This clone was counted between two and nine times. The chain employs TRBV7-2 and TRBJ2-1, with D possibly matching TRBD2 (6 bases). Germline V gene sequence: CDR1 SGHTA, CDR2 FQGNSA. The CDR3 loop spans 14 amino acids. V lost 5 bases to trimming and J lost 6 bases, with 14 bases between them. CDR3 residues: CASSPRQGGNEQFF. DNA of the CDR3: TGTGCCAGCAGCCCAAGGCAGGGAGGCAATGAGCAGTTCTTC.

This clone has a handful of counts. The rearrangement joins TRBV29-1 to TRBJ1-1; D is unclear. Germline CDR1 SQVTM, CDR2 ANQGSEA. Trimming stripped 4 bases from V and 0 bases from J, with 9 bases between. There are 13 residues in the CDR3. The CDR3 is CSVGGFLNTEAFF. The DNA for the CDR3 is TGCAGCGTTGGGGGATTCTTGAACACTGAAGCTTTCTTT.

This chain joins TRBV19 and TRBJ1-5; TRBD1 might be the D (6 bases). Germline V lookup: CDR1 LNHDA, CDR2 SQIVND (reference sequence). This CDR3 spans 15 amino acids. Trimming removed 7 bases at V and 4 bases at J, with 17 bases between. CDR3 residues: CASTLLGAANQPQHF. The CDR3 nucleotides are TGTGCCAGTACCCTCCTGGGGGCGGCTAATCAGCCCCAGCATTTT.

Turning to this clone: The same CDR3 is also encoded by other DNA sequences in this sample. The rearrangement links TRBV7-2 to TRBJ2-3; 7 bases are a match to TRBD2. The V gene end was trimmed by 3 bases and the J gene end by 4 bases; junction bases not matched to a gene: 1. The CDR3 length is 13 residues. Germline-derived CDR1 and CDR2 are SGHTA and FQGNSA. CDR3 coding DNA: TGTGCCAGCAGCTTTGCGGGAGCAGATACGCAGTATTTT. Residues: CASSFAGADTQYF.

This clone was seen only a few times. The chain recombines TRBV5-1 with TRBJ2-3, with D possibly being TRBD1 (5 bases). With 2 bases removed from V and 6 bases from J, the gap between germline ends came to 10 bases. The CDR3 covers 13 residues. Germline V gene lookup returns CDR1 SGHRS and CDR2 YFSETQ. In DNA form, the CDR3 reads TGCGCCAGCAGCTTTCAAAGGGGCGATACGCAGTATTTT. Residues: CASSFQRGDTQYF.

This clone was recorded a few times. The chain recombines TRBV7-9 with TRBJ1-1; D gene ambiguous. Germline V gene sequence: CDR1 SEHNR, CDR2 FQNEAQ (reference sequence). The V end was cut by 1 base, the J end by 0 bases, with 6 bases between. This CDR3 is 14 amino acids long. CDR3 sequence reads: CASSLVRLNTEAFF. The DNA for the CDR3 is TGTGCCAGCAGCTTAGTCAGACTGAACACTGAAGCTTTCTTT. Supplemented by reference TRBV7-9 and TRBJ1-1, the full variable domain reads DTGVSQNPRHKITKRGQNVTFRCDPISEHNRLYWYRQTLGQGPEFLTYFQNEAQLEKSRLLSDRFSAERPKGSFSTLEIQRTEQGDSAMYLCASSLVRLNTEAFFGQGTRLTVV.

V gene TRBV2 combines with J gene TRBJ1-6; D ambiguous. V shed 4 bases and J shed 5 bases, with 9 bases lying between them. The CDR3 is 14 amino acids. Germline-derived CDR1 and CDR2 are SNHLY and FYNNEI. In DNA form, the CDR3 reads TGTGCCAGCAGTGGTTTCGGGGATAATTCACCCCTCCACTTT. It translates to CASSGFGDNSPLHF. Full variable domain (missing parts from reference TRBV2 and TRBJ1-6): EPEVTQTPSHQVTQMGQEVILRCVPISNHLYFYWYRQILGQKVEFLVSFYNNEISEKSEIFDDQFSVERPDGSNFTLKIRSTKLEDSAMYFCASSGFGDNSPLHFGNGTRLTVT.

V is TRBV7-9 and J is TRBJ1-1, with a weak D call TRBD1 (5 bases). The CDR3 extends over 15 amino acids. Germline loops: CDR1 SEHNR, CDR2 FQNEAQ (reference sequence). The germline V and J ends were trimmed by 5 bases and 1 base, with 14 bases remaining between them. The DNA of the CDR3 is TGTGCCAGCAGCCCGATACCTCAGGGGAACACTGAAGCTTTCTTT. The encoded protein is CASSPIPQGNTEAFF.

J is TRBJ2-3 and V is TRBV11-3; D unresolved. The CDR3 is made up of 12 amino acids. Germline assignment: CDR1 SGHNT and CDR2 YENEEA. The germline V and J ends were trimmed by 0 bases and 4 bases, with 2 bases remaining between them. The CDR3 DNA reads TGTGCCAGCAGCTTAGACGCAGATACGCAGTATTTT. As protein: CASSLDADTQYF.

V usage is TRBV28 and J usage is TRBJ2-2, with D perhaps TRBD2 (5 bases). V was cut by 3 bases and J by 3 bases, with 8 bases left in between. The CDR3 is 14 amino acids. CDR1 and CDR2 from the germline V gene are MDHEN and SYDVKM. The CDR3 sequence is CASSFGVYTGELFF. CDR3 in DNA: TGTGCCAGCAGTTTCGGGGTATACACCGGGGAGCTGTTTTTT.

The table lists this clone with a few counts. This chain joins TRBV5-1 and TRBJ1-4; D ambiguous. Germline CDR1 SGHRS, CDR2 YFSETQ. The CDR3 totals 14 residues. The V end lost 0 bases, the J end lost 0 bases, and 3 bases lay between the germline ends. The CDR3 loop is CASSLAATNEKLFF. The CDR3 bases are TGCGCCAGCAGCTTGGCTGCAACTAATGAAAAACTGTTTTTT.

CDR3 DNA sequence: TGTGCCAGCAGCTTAAGACCAGTGGATACGCAGTATTTT. Its protein product is CASSLRPVDTQYF. The rearrangement uses TRBV11-1 and TRBJ2-3; the D is unclear. The CDR3 is made up of 13 amino acids. V was trimmed by 2 bases and J by 6 bases, leaving 9 bases between them. Germline-derived CDR1 and CDR2 are SGHAT and FQDESV (reference sequence).

This clone occurred a few times. The V and J genes are TRBV2 and TRBJ1-4; D perhaps matches TRBD1 (6 bases). Germline V gene sequence: CDR1 SNHLY, CDR2 FYNNEI. With 1 base removed from V and 8 bases from J, the gap between germline ends came to 17 bases. CDR3 length equals 16 residues. This CDR3 is CASSEGGLGTLEKLFF. In DNA, the CDR3 is TGTGCCAGCAGTGAAGGGGGACTTGGGACACTCGAAAAACTGTTTTTT.

This clone was recorded a few times. The gene calls are TRBV7-9 and TRBJ2-5, with a possible D match to TRBD1 (5 bases). V was cut by 8 bases and J by 6 bases, with 13 bases left in between. Germline lookup yields CDR1 SEHNR and CDR2 FQNEAQ (reference sequence). This CDR3 is built from 12 residues. The DNA for the CDR3 is TGTGCCAGCGGCAGGGCGGTGCAGACCCAGTACTTC. Amino acid sequence: CASGRAVQTQYF.

The table lists this clone with a few counts. This chain connects TRBV29-1 to TRBJ2-5; D unresolved. Trimming removed 6 bases from V and 1 base from J, with 12 bases in between. CDR3 length equals 13 residues. CDR1 is SQVTM and CDR2 is ANQGSEA in the germline V gene. The CDR3 region has the DNA TGCAGCGTCGGAGTAACATTCCAAGAGACCCAGTACTTC. It is translated as CSVGVTFQETQYF.

A few counts support this clone. The V call is TRBV21-1, the J call TRBJ1-3. TRBV21-1 is termed a pseudogene. The CDR3 has 14 residues. The CDR3 bases are TGTGCCAGCACGGGAGGTCCCTCTGGAAACACCATATATTTT. Translating it yields CASTGGPSGNTIYF.

This clone was seen a few times. The rearrangement links TRBV7-2 to TRBJ2-5; unclear D gene. From germline, CDR1 is SGHTA and CDR2 FQGNSA. The CDR3 spans 13 residues. V shed 5 bases and J shed 0 bases, with 7 bases lying between them. The CDR3 here is CASSRAYQETQYF. The DNA of the CDR3 is TGTGCCAGCAGCAGGGCTTACCAAGAGACCCAGTACTTC.

V usage is TRBV9 and J usage is TRBJ2-6, with D tentatively TRBD1 (5 bases). Trimming took off 3 bases at V and 2 bases at J, with 12 bases between the two ends. The CDR3 consists of 16 residues. Per germline, CDR1 SGDLS and CDR2 YYNGEE. CDR3 in DNA: TGTGCCAGCAGCGGACGGTTGGGGCCTGGGGCCAACGTCCTGACTTTC. Protein: CASSGRLGPGANVLTF. Full variable domain (missing parts from reference TRBV9 and TRBJ2-6): DSGVTQTPKHLITATGQRVTLRCSPRSGDLSVYWYQQSLDQGLQFLIQYYNGEERAKGNILERFSAQQFPDLHSELNLSSLELGDSALYFCASSGRLGPGANVLTFGAGSRLTVL.

This clone came up a few times. This CDR3 is also generated by other DNA sequences in the sample. The CDR3 spells CASSYSWRSYEQYF. CDR3 coding DNA: TGTGCCAGCAGTTACTCTTGGAGGTCCTACGAGCAGTACTTC. The gene calls are TRBV6-5 and TRBJ2-7; TRBD2 is a possible D gene (5 bases). In germline, CDR1 is MNHEY, CDR2 SVGAGI. The V and J ends lost 0 bases and 1 base respectively, with 7 bases between them. This CDR3 is built from 14 residues.